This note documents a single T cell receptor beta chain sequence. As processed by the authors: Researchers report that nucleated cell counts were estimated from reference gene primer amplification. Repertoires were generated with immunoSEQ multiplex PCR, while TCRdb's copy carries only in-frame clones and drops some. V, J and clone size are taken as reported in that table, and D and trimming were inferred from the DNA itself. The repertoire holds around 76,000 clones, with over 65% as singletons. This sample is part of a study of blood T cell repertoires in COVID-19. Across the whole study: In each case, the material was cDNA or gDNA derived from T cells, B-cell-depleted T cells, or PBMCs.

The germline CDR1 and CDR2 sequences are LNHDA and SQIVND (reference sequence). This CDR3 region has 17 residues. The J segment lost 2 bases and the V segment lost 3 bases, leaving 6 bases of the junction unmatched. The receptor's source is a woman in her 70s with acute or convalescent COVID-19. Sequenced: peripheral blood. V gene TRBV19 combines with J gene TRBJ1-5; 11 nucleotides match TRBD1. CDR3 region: CASSIRTGGMGNQPQHF. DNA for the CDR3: TGTGCCAGTAGTATTCGGACAGGGGGCATGGGCAATCAGCCCCAGCATTTT.